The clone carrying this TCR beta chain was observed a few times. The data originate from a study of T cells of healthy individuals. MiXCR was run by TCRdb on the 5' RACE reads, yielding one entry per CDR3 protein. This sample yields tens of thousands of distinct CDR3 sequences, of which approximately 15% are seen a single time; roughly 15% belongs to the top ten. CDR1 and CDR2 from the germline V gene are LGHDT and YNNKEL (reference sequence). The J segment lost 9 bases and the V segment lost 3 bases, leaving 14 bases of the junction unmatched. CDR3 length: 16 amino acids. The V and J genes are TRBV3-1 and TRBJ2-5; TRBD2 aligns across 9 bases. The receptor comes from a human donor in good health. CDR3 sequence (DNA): TGTGCCAGCAGCCAGGGCGCGGGAGGGGTTTTAGGCGCCCAGTACTTC. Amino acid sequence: CASSQGAGGVLGAQYF.